There are a few counts of the clone carrying this T cell receptor beta chain. Its antigen is unknown. Within the library, unique molecular identifiers were attached to each individual cDNA molecule. Using its own MiXCR run on the RACE reads, TCRdb lists one record per CDR3 protein. This sample carries around 340,000 distinct CDR3 sequences, about 7% of them seen once, and the ten largest clones take 7.5% to 8.5%. The data stem from a study of human T cells and chemical hapten exposure. Study overall: Across the whole study, which lasted roughly five months, patients were given diphenylcyclopropenone on the scalp once a week. Patients, largely female, had alopecia areata, totalis or universalis.

The CDR3 is 15 amino acids. V shed 4 bases and J shed 3 bases, with 11 bases lying between them. The germline CDR1 and CDR2 sequences are SGHNT and YYREEE (reference sequence). Documented time point: patch test 1, 2 weeks after DPC sensitization. The treatment denotes: therapeutic diphenylcyclopropenone sensitization with weekly scalp DPC. Overall study findings and caveats: In comparison with controls, expanded TCRs gave rise to a significantly larger number of large CDR3 similarity clusters.

This chain joins TRBV5-4 and TRBJ1-6, with a possible D match to TRBD1 (5 bases). The sequence was obtained from a woman between 18 and 29 years old with alopecia areata. Some clones in this sample may be carry-over from other donors' samples. This sample comprised whole blood, obtained in connection with sensitization to the hapten diphenylcyclopropenone (DPC). The CDR3 here is CASSTGGDYNSPLHF. CDR3 in DNA: TGTGCCAGCAGCACCGGGGGGGACTATAATTCACCCCTCCACTTT.